A selection of T cell receptor beta chains follows, all from one sample in a study of blood T cell repertoires in COVID-19. TCRdb's copy holds only in-frame clones and misses some; the assay was immunoSEQ multiplex PCR. The data show hundreds of thousands of clones, 89% seen once. Sequenced material: PBMCs or T cells enriched from blood (not recorded which). Source of these receptors: a woman aged 40 to 50 who had recovered from COVID-19. CDR3s include the opening cysteine and the closing phenylalanine or tryptophan.

TRBV3-1/TRBV3-2	CASSQERERDEQFF
TRBV28	CASKSAGVYEQYF
TRBV6-5	CASGQTGGQETQYF
TRBV7-2	CASSRPNQEHYGYTF
TRBV25-1	CASSRSTAGGYTF
TRBV27	CASSLRGFTYNEQFF
TRBV7-2	CASSFGTAGNTIYF
TRBV11-2	CASSLARLAGGETQYF
TRBV5-1	CASSLGGTSGTDTQYF
TRBV30	CAWSDGLSNQPQHF
TRBV15	CATSRDRSGNTEAFF
TRBV3-1/TRBV3-2	CAIDQLVGYNSPLHF
TRBV9	CASSVGQGKGKLFF
TRBV9	CASSVGSGGYEQYF
TRBV7-2	CASSKTASRGGARQYF
TRBV27	CASSPGTGASYEQYF
TRBV4-1	CASSQERLPNSPLHF
TRBV5-4	CASSLQPSGRPLSYNEQFF
TRBV7-2	CASSPAGQAGYTF
TRBV11-2	CASSLGGVLGYTF
TRBV7-3	CASLLAGATDTQYF
TRBV7-2	CASSTGLTNEQFF
TRBV4-1	CASSLSTGTLSYEQYF
TRBV3-1/TRBV3-2	CASSQGGLTGNTGELFF
TRBV9	CASSARQNYGYTF
TRBV6-5	CASSYGQGFSGNTIYF
TRBV6-6	CASSYSSGAEAFF
TRBV19	CASSERAGGNQPQHF
TRBV3-1/TRBV3-2	CASSGVASGSYEQYF
TRBV18	CASSPKAGVFYNEQFF
TRBV10-3	CAIGSSNGRDEQYF
TRBV4-1	CASSQVFTGQGYNEQFF
TRBV29-1	CSVLLIGLVGDEQFF
TRBV7-3	CASSLLGSLRPRQGYRTEAFF
TRBV4-3	CASSQEGSGLYGYTF
TRBV14	CASSHLDGYEQYF
TRBV5-4	CASSLDRGAYEQYF
TRBV5-1	CASSVGGFGYTF